This T cell receptor beta chain was sequenced during a study of blood T cell repertoires in COVID-19. Across the study: The study drew acute and convalescent COVID-19 samples from the United States, Italy and Spain. Sample material is recorded as cDNA or gDNA derived from T cells, B-cell-depleted T cells, or PBMCs.

V gave up 10 bases and J gave up 7 bases; unmatched junction bases: 10. Germline CDR1 is SGHTA and CDR2 is FQGNSA. The CDR3 extends over 14 amino acids. Per the authors' pipeline: Amplification with reference gene primers provided the estimates of nucleated cell counts. Sequenced by immunoSEQ multiplex PCR; TCRdb stores in-frame clones only, minus some. For V, J and clone size, that table is used; D and trimming come from the DNA. The table records approximately 200,000 clones, 70% to 90% of them present only once. It was during active infection that Seattle patients were enrolled and then longitudinally followed.

Material for sequencing was peripheral blood. The source of this sequence is a man aged 25 to 45 with COVID-19, enrolled during active disease. The chain couples TRBV7-2 to TRBJ1-2, with TRBD1 matching 12 bases. CDR3 sequence: CAIQPGQGAVGYTF. Written as DNA, the CDR3 is TGTGCCATCCAACCGGGACAGGGGGCGGTTGGCTACACCTTC.